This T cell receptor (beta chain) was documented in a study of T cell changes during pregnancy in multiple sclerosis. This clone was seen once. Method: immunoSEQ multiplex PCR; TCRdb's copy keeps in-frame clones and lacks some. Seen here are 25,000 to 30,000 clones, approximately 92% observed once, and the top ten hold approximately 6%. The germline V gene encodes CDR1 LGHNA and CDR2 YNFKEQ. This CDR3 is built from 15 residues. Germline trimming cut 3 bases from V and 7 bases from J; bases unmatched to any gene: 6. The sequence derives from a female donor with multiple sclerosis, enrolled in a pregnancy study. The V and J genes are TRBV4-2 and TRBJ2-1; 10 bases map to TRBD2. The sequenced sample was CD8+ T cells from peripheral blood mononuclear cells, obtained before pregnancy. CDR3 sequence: CASSHQRGGRNEQFF. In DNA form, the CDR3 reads TGTGCCAGCAGCCACCAGCGGGGGGGCCGGAATGAGCAGTTCTTC.